In this sample, the clone carrying this TCR beta chain turned up a few times. These data belong to a study of blood T cell repertoires in COVID-19. Across the whole study: Sites across the United States, Italy and Spain contributed samples from acute and convalescent COVID-19.

Profiled with immunoSEQ multiplex PCR; TCRdb holds only in-frame clones, not every one. The sample has approximately 150,000 clones, approximately 86% seen once. This CDR3 has 15 amino acids. The V gene lost 4 bases and the J gene lost 5 bases, with 17 bases spanning the gap. Germline assignment: CDR1 LGHNA and CDR2 YNFKEQ. The chain joins TRBV4-2 to TRBJ1-2, with D tentatively TRBD1 (5 bases). The origin of this receptor is a woman aged 80 or over with COVID-19, enrolled during active disease. What was sequenced was peripheral blood. The CDR3 bases are TGTGCCAGCAGCCTTACCGCGGGGACGGATTATGGCTACACCTTC. It encodes CASSLTAGTDYGYTF.